This T cell receptor (beta chain) was recorded in a study of breast tumors, draining lymph nodes, adjacent tissues. For this clonotype: A read error is possible here, since a much larger clone lies one base away.

Samples came from axillary lymph nodes draining the breast cancer. TCRdb called the multiplex PCR reads again in MiXCR, with one record for every CDR3 protein. The sample has some 170,000 distinct CDR3 sequences; roughly 35% are singletons. The CDR3 is 16 amino acids. Germline loops: CDR1 SGHDN, CDR2 FVKESK. The sample was axillary lymph node tissue. The source is a female donor with breast cancer. Some clones in this sample may be carry-over from other donors' samples. The genes are TRBV14 and TRBJ2-7; TRBD2 matches 8 bases. The CDR3 here is CASSRTSTSGSYAQYF. The CDR3 DNA reads as TGTGCCAGCAGCCGAACATCTACTAGCGGCTCCTACGCGCAGTACTTC.